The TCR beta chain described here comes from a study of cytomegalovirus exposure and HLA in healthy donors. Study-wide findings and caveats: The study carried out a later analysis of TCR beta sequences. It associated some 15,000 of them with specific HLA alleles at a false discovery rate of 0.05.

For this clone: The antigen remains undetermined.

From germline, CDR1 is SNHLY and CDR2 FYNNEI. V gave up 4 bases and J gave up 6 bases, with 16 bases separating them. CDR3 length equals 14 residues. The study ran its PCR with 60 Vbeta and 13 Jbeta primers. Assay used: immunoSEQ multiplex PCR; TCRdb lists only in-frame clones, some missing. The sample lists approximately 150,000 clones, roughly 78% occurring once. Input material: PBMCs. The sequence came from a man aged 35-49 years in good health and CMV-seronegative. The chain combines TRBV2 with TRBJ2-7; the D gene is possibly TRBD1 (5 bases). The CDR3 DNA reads TGTGCCAGCAGTGTTGGGGCCAGGTCTCGCGAGCAGTACTTC. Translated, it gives CASSVGARSREQYF. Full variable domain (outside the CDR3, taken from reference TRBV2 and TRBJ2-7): EPEVTQTPSHQVTQMGQEVILRCVPISNHLYFYWYRQILGQKVEFLVSFYNNEISEKSEIFDDQFSVERPDGSNFTLKIRSTKLEDSAMYFCASSVGARSREQYFGPGTRLTVT.